One and the same sample provided the 15 T cell receptor beta chains below, sequenced in a study of T cell repertoires in cytomegalovirus infection. One entry per CDR3 protein results from TCRdb running MiXCR on the reads. The repertoire holds approximately 550,000 distinct CDR3 sequences, with 15% to 20% as singletons. Sequenced material: CD8+ T cells from PBMCs. The receptors were gathered from a human donor in good health (CMV status not recorded). Some clones in this sample may be carry-over from other donors' samples.

In its sample, this clonotype was seen many times. The chain carries TRBV4-1 and TRBJ2-7; D is perhaps TRBD1 (6 bases). CDR1 MGHRA and CDR2 YSYEKL come from the germline V gene. The CDR3 covers 15 residues. V was pared by 1 base and J by 3 bases, with 13 bases between. CDR3 protein: CASSQGAGEGYEQYF. CDR3 DNA sequence: TGCGCCAGCAGCCAAGGGGCAGGGGAAGGCTACGAGCAGTACTTC.

This clonotype appeared a few times. The V gene is TRBV7-3, the J gene TRBJ2-2; 8 bases map to TRBD2. Germline CDR1 is SGHTA and CDR2 is FQGTGA. CDR3 length equals 15 residues. V gave up 5 bases and J gave up 3 bases; unmatched junction bases: 5. CDR3 residues: CASSTGGGYTGELFF. As DNA, the CDR3 is TGTGCCAGCAGCACCGGGGGGGGGTACACCGGGGAGCTGTTTTTT.

This clonotype was detected only a few times. The chain combines TRBV6-6 with TRBJ2-1; possible D gene TRBD1, 6 bases. V was shortened by 4 bases and J by 3 bases, with 10 bases between the two germline ends. From germline, CDR1 is MNHNY and CDR2 SVGAGI (reference sequence). CDR3 length: 14 residues. The CDR3 sequence: CASSWDTHYNEQFF. For the CDR3, the DNA is TGTGCCAGCAGTTGGGACACCCACTACAATGAGCAGTTCTTC.

In this sample, this clonotype turned up a few times. This rearrangement joins TRBV3-1 to TRBJ2-7; tentatively, D is TRBD2 (6 bases). CDR1 is LGHDT, CDR2 YNNKEL, per germline (reference sequence). The CDR3 is made up of 15 amino acids. The germline V and J ends were trimmed by 5 bases and 0 bases, with 14 bases remaining between them. In DNA form, the CDR3 reads TGTGCCAGCAGCTCATCGCGGGACCTCTCCTACGAGCAGTACTTC. As protein: CASSSSRDLSYEQYF.

This clonotype has a handful of counts. The gene calls are TRBV4-1 and TRBJ1-6; D is perhaps TRBD1 (5 bases). The V and J ends lost 0 bases and 5 bases respectively, with 8 bases between them. The CDR3 covers 15 residues. Germline CDR1 is MGHRA and CDR2 is YSYEKL. The CDR3 DNA is TGCGCCAGCAGCCAAGAACAGGCCAATAATTCACCCCTCCACTTT. It encodes CASSQEQANNSPLHF.

The chain carries TRBV7-9 and TRBJ2-2, with 8 bases matching TRBD1. CDR3 length: 15 amino acids. From germline, CDR1 is SEHNR and CDR2 FQNEAQ (reference sequence). V was clipped by 6 bases and J by 6 bases; unmatched bases: 9. CDR3 residues: CASRIGQGNAGELFF. In DNA, the CDR3 is TGTGCCAGCAGAATTGGACAGGGAAATGCCGGGGAGCTGTTTTTT.

The CDR3 DNA reads as TGTGCCACCAGTGATTATCAGGGGGCGGCCCACCCGAGCTCCTACAATGAGCAGTTCTTC. It specifies CATSDYQGAAHPSSYNEQFF. This chain links TRBV24-1 with TRBJ2-1, with 8 bases aligning to TRBD1. Germline V gives CDR1 KGHDR, CDR2 SFDVKD. The CDR3 contains 20 residues. With 2 bases clipped from V and 0 bases from J, the junction kept 14 bases outside the gene matches.

On this clonotype: A much more abundant neighbour one base away suggests this may be a read error. This sequence joins TRBV6-2 or TRBV6-3 and TRBJ2-2; D not certain. This CDR3 is 16 amino acids long. Between the trimmed V and J ends, which lost 3 bases and 3 bases, there was a span of 14 bases. Germline V gives CDR1 MNHEY, CDR2 SVGEGT. Written as DNA, the CDR3 is TGTGCCAGCAGTTATAATACAGTGGAGTACACCGGGGAGCTGTTTTTT. The encoded protein is CASSYNTVEYTGELFF.

Ten or more counts support this clonotype. This sequence joins TRBV12-5 and TRBJ2-1; D not resolved. The length of the CDR3 is 16 residues. V was cut by 0 bases and J by 2 bases, with 11 bases left in between. From germline, CDR1 is LGHNT and CDR2 FRNRAP. CDR3 residues: CASGLVSPGTYNEQFF. The DNA of the CDR3 is TGTGCTAGTGGTTTGGTCTCGCCAGGAACCTACAATGAGCAGTTCTTC. Full variable domain (outside the CDR3, taken from reference TRBV12-5 and TRBJ2-1): DARVTQTPRHKVTEMGQEVTMRCQPILGHNTVFWYRQTMMQGLELLAYFRNRAPLDDSGMPKDRFSAEMPDATLATLKIQPSEPRDSAVYFCASGLVSPGTYNEQFFGPGTRLTVL.

As concerns this clonotype: An end of the junction does not agree with germline; a read error may underlie this. CDR3 nucleotides: TGTGCCACCAGCTTGGCCGTAGGACAGCCCTTCTACGAGCAGTACTTC. Amino acid sequence: CATSLAVGQPFYEQYF. The chain links TRBV5-4 to TRBJ2-7, with D perhaps matching TRBD1 (6 bases). Germline lookup yields CDR1 SGHNT and CDR2 YYREEE (reference sequence). The CDR3 consists of 16 residues.

This clonotype has a handful of counts. The gene calls are TRBV5-1 and TRBJ2-1, with 9 bases fitting TRBD2. Germline V gives CDR1 SGHRS, CDR2 YFSETQ. This CDR3 has 15 amino acids. The junction had 4 bases not matched to a gene; V was cut back by 0 bases and J by 6 bases. CDR3 in amino acids: CASSLVAGGSNEQFF. The CDR3 DNA reads TGCGCCAGCAGCTTGGTTGCGGGAGGGTCCAATGAGCAGTTCTTC. Full variable domain (remainder filled in from reference TRBV5-1 and TRBJ2-1): KAGVTQTPRYLIKTRGQQVTLSCSPISGHRSVSWYQQTPGQGLQFLFEYFSETQRNKGNFPGRFSGRQFSNSRSEMNVSTLELGDSALYLCASSLVAGGSNEQFFGPGTRLTVL.

This clonotype occurred many times. The chain has TRBV6-1 and TRBJ1-4; no firm D call. The germline V gene encodes CDR1 MNHNS and CDR2 SASEGT. V lost 6 bases and J lost 3, with 20 bases in between. The CDR3 totals 17 residues. The CDR3 nucleotides are TGTGCCAGCAGGTCCCCCCGAGAAGGCTTTTCTAATGAAAAACTGTTTTTT. Protein product: CASRSPREGFSNEKLFF.

CDR3 amino acids: CASSLAQAPQLAGGDEQFF. The CDR3 DNA follows: TGTGCCAGCAGTTTAGCGCAGGCCCCTCAGCTAGCGGGAGGGGATGAGCAGTTCTTC. The genes are TRBV27 and TRBJ2-1; TRBD2 matches at 12 bases. This CDR3 comprises 19 residues. Germline V gene lookup returns CDR1 MNHEY and CDR2 SMNVEV (reference sequence). With V trimmed by 2 bases and J by 8 bases, 16 bases remained unmatched.

The V and J genes are TRBV9 and TRBJ1-2, with TRBD1 matching over 7 bases. Germline-derived CDR1 and CDR2 are SGDLS and YYNGEE. V was clipped by 2 bases and J by 1 base; unmatched bases: 5. CDR3 length: 15 amino acids. CDR3 nucleotide sequence: TGTGCCAGCAGCGTGGGGACAGTCGATAACTATGGCTACACCTTC. Translation: CASSVGTVDNYGYTF.

This chain connects TRBV28 to TRBJ1-4, with 10 bases lining up with TRBD1. V shed 10 bases, J shed 8 bases, and the junction held 7 bases outside the gene matches. The CDR3 has 13 amino acids. Germline lookup yields CDR1 MDHEN and CDR2 SYDVKM. CDR3 protein: CATLPGQGEKLFF. The CDR3 DNA sequence: TGTGCCACCCTCCCGGGACAGGGGGAAAAACTGTTTTTT. Full variable domain (outside the CDR3, taken from reference TRBV28 and TRBJ1-4): DVKVTQSSRYLVKRTGEKVFLECVQDMDHENMFWYRQDPGLGLRLIYFSYDVKMKEKGDIPEGYSVSREKKERFSLILESASTNQTSMYLCATLPGQGEKLFFGSGTQLSVL.